This T cell receptor (beta chain) was retrieved from a study of cytomegalovirus exposure and HLA in healthy donors. Study-wide background: Assignment to the Caucasian-associated ancestry cluster applied to roughly 80% of the approximately 400 genotyped donors. Study findings and constraints: In vitro experiments confirmed that a few CMV-associated chains were specific for CMV antigens.

This clone has only a few counts. Its specificity is unknown. V lost 7 bases, J lost 4 bases, and 7 bases stayed unmatched. The length of the CDR3 is 13 residues. From germline, CDR1 is SGHRS and CDR2 YFSETQ. Researchers ran the PCR with 60 Vbeta and 13 Jbeta primers. Assay: immunoSEQ multiplex PCR; the TCRdb copy retains only in-frame clones and omits some. The table lists 120,000 or so clones, roughly a tenth of them singletons, with about 4.6% in the top ten. The TCR originated in a woman aged 18-29 years in good health and CMV-seropositive. V gene TRBV5-1 combines with J gene TRBJ2-7, with 8 bases fitting TRBD1. Sequencing was performed on PBMCs. The CDR3 DNA is TGCGCCAGCCACGGGACAGGATCGTACGAGCAGTACTTC. This gives the protein CASHGTGSYEQYF.